This TCR beta chain was sequenced during a study of cytomegalovirus exposure and HLA in healthy donors. Study-wide findings and caveats: Serostatus for CMV was the only available immune exposure information. An analysis done earlier found most TCR beta V segments productive about 87% or about 30% of the time.

The PCR made use of 60 Vbeta and 13 Jbeta primers. Clones were sequenced by immunoSEQ multiplex PCR, and TCRdb holds only the in-frame ones, with some missing. The sample has some 150,000 clones, 87% seen once; the top ten hold about 0.93%. The CDR3 runs 13 residues. Germline V gene sequence: CDR1 MDHEN, CDR2 SYDVKM. V lost 6 bases to trimming and J lost 4 bases; unmatched junction nucleotides: 3. Donors sampled were nominally healthy, though unrecorded immune exposures were likely. Of note for this clone: No antigen is known for it.

Sequencing used PBMCs. This TCR was recovered from a woman aged 25 to 39 in good health and CMV-seronegative. This chain connects TRBV28 to TRBJ1-5; TRBD1 matches 7 bases. CDR3 DNA sequence: TGTGCCAGCAGCCGGGACAGAAATCAGCCCCAGCATTTT. Translated, it gives CASSRDRNQPQHF. The whole variable domain, remainder taken from reference TRBV28 and TRBJ1-5, is DVKVTQSSRYLVKRTGEKVFLECVQDMDHENMFWYRQDPGLGLRLIYFSYDVKMKEKGDIPEGYSVSREKKERFSLILESASTNQTSMYLCASSRDRNQPQHFGDGTRLSIL.